Reported below is one T cell receptor (beta chain). As yet, its antigen is unknown. V lost 5 bases to trimming and J lost 4 bases, with 17 bases between them. The CDR3 extends over 15 amino acids. Germline V gene data show CDR1 as MDHEN and CDR2 as SYDVKM. These donors, healthy bone marrow donors, were studied. The data derive from a study of cytomegalovirus exposure and HLA in healthy donors. Study-wide points: Accurate prediction of most subjects' HLA-A and HLA-B alleles from TCR beta sequences was reported. Researchers reported in a later analysis that a missense DCLRE1C variant was tied to TCR beta V- and J-gene trimming.

The PCR had 60 Vbeta and 13 Jbeta primers. Some clones are missing from TCRdb's copy, which holds only in-frame ones; the method was immunoSEQ multiplex PCR. The sample contains 95,000 to 150,000 clones, about 73% of which appear only once. The chain links TRBV28 to TRBJ1-1, with D maybe TRBD1 (6 bases). The source is a woman in her 40s in good health and CMV-seronegative. Sequenced material: PBMCs. The CDR3 sequence: CASSPSTGPGTEAFF. The CDR3 nucleotides read TGTGCCAGCAGTCCGTCCACAGGGCCGGGCACTGAAGCTTTCTTT.